This entry features one T cell receptor (beta chain) sequence. The data were obtained in a study of identical twins. The V gene end was trimmed by 6 bases and the J gene end by 4 bases; junction bases not matched to a gene: 6. The CDR3 is made up of 14 amino acids. Germline V gene sequence: CDR1 MNHNS, CDR2 SASEGT. The donor group consisted entirely of healthy Caucasians. TCRdb fed the 5' RACE reads into MiXCR, producing one record per CDR3 protein. The sample holds 700,000 or so distinct CDR3 sequences, around 20% seen once. The same data also contributed to another study, on T cells expressing NK-cell markers.

V gene TRBV6-1 combines with J gene TRBJ1-1, with 9 bases that match TRBD1. The source is a woman aged 18-29 years in good health. Sequencing was done on a sample of PBMCs. The CDR3 DNA sequence: TGTGCCAGCAGACCGGGACAGGGAACCACTGAAGCTTTCTTT. Its translation: CASRPGQGTTEAFF.